Following are 2 T cell receptor beta chains from one sample sequenced in a study of CD8+ T cells in alopecia areata listed by TCRdb under 2018. The library came from the immunoSEQ multiplex PCR assay. For TCR sequencing, RNA was extracted from every sample and reverse transcribed into cDNA to serve as template. Sourced from immuneACCESS, this table was stored by TCRdb with only in-frame sequences that have V and J called. A share of the clones is absent; for the studies checked, an unresolved V gene accounts for under half, and the remainder has no known explanation. This sample is represented by about 130,000 clones; about 46% of them were singletons. The leading ten clones occupy 15% to 20% of the sample. The sample's time point label is to be understood as: baseline before oral tofacitinib. The material was CD8+ T cells sorted from blood, obtained at week 0. These receptors were taken from a human donor with alopecia areata.

J is TRBJ2-3 and V is TRBV27, with D hard to call. Germline lookup yields CDR1 MNHEY and CDR2 SMNVEV (reference sequence). The length of the CDR3 is 12 residues. The ends were cut back, 4 bases at V and 4 bases at J, with 6 bases in the middle. CDR3 in amino acids: CASSSGSDTQYF. The CDR3 DNA follows: TGTGCCAGCAGTTCCGGGTCAGATACGCAGTATTTT.

This chain links TRBV19 with TRBJ1-2, with D perhaps TRBD1 (6 bases). V was pared by 0 bases and J by 4 bases, with 21 bases between. Germline values: CDR1 LNHDA, CDR2 SQIVND (reference sequence). The CDR3 has 18 amino acids. The CDR3 protein is CASSIDPWREQGSYGYTF. The CDR3 nucleotides read TGTGCCAGTAGTATAGATCCCTGGAGGGAACAGGGAAGCTATGGCTACACCTTC.